Presented here are 11 T cell receptor beta chains from one specimen sequenced in a study of CD8+ T cells in alopecia areata. The treatment was: oral pan-JAK inhibitor, 5-10 mg twice daily. cDNA reverse transcribed from extracted RNA served as the sequencing template. Using immunoSEQ multiplex PCR, the repertoire was profiled, and TCRdb retains in-frame clones only, with some absent. This table holds approximately 200,000 clones, 43% found once. Sequences were derived from CD4+ T cells sorted from blood, sampled at approximately week 36, from a patient treated with tofacitinib. Receptors were obtained from a human donor with alopecia areata.

CDR3 in DNA: TGTGCCAGCAGCTTGTCGGGACAGGGAAACACTGAAGCTTTCTTT. This encodes CASSLSGQGNTEAFF. The genes are TRBV5-4 and TRBJ1-1; TRBD1 matches at 9 bases. In germline, CDR1 is SGHNT, CDR2 YYREEE (reference sequence). CDR3 length: 15 residues. V shed 1 base, J shed 2 bases, and the junction held 3 bases outside the gene matches.

This clone has just a few counts. The chain couples TRBV7-8 to TRBJ2-2, with 7 bases lining up with TRBD2. The germline V gene encodes CDR1 SGHVS and CDR2 FQNEAQ. The CDR3 is 16 amino acids. The V segment lost 8 bases and the J segment 2 bases; nucleotides outside the gene matches: 11. CDR3 bases: TGTGCCAGCTCCTCTCAGGGAGCGGGAAACACCGGGGAGCTGTTTTTT. This codes for CASSSQGAGNTGELFF.

This clone was observed a handful of times. This chain connects TRBV7-8 to TRBJ1-2; D call uncertain. Germline loops: CDR1 SGHVS, CDR2 FQNEAQ. CDR3 length equals 11 residues. Trimming stripped 5 bases from V and 13 bases from J, with 14 bases between. CDR3 region: CASSLYDEATF. The DNA for the CDR3 is TGTGCCAGCAGCCTATACGATGAGGCCACCTTC.

The chain couples TRBV7-2 to TRBJ2-3; 16 nucleotides line up with TRBD2. The CDR3 is 18 amino acids. Germline trimming cut 4 bases from V and 3 bases from J; bases unmatched to any gene: 7. Germline CDR1 reads SGHTA; CDR2 reads FQGNSA. This CDR3 is CASSWAGLAGGRTDTQYF. DNA for the CDR3: TGTGCCAGCAGCTGGGCGGGACTAGCGGGAGGGCGGACAGATACGCAGTATTTT.

The DNA of the CDR3 is TGCGCCAGCAGCAAGAGACTAGCGGGAGAGAGTTCCTACGAGCAGTACTTC. Translation: CASSKRLAGESSYEQYF. V usage is TRBV5-1 and J usage is TRBJ2-7; the match to TRBD2 covers 12 bases. Germline V gene sequence: CDR1 SGHRS, CDR2 YFSETQ. V gave up 4 bases and J gave up 1 base; unmatched junction bases: 9. The CDR3 sequence is 17 residues long. Using reference TRBV5-1 and TRBJ2-7 for the parts outside the CDR3, the full variable domain is KAGVTQTPRYLIKTRGQQVTLSCSPISGHRSVSWYQQTPGQGLQFLFEYFSETQRNKGNFPGRFSGRQFSNSRSEMNVSTLELGDSALYLCASSKRLAGESSYEQYFGPGTRLTVT.

This clone was seen only a few times. The chain links TRBV18 to TRBJ2-7; D not resolved. Germline assignment: CDR1 KGHSH and CDR2 LQKENI. The CDR3 has 13 residues. Between the trimmed V and J ends, which lost 0 bases and 3 bases, there was a span of 6 bases. In nucleotides, the CDR3 is TGTGCCAGCTCACCACCGGTGAACTACGAGCAGTACTTC. Protein sequence: CASSPPVNYEQYF. Combining the CDR3 with reference TRBV18 and TRBJ2-7 gives the whole variable domain NAGVMQNPRHLVRRRGQEARLRCSPMKGHSHVYWYRQLPEEGLKFMVYLQKENIIDESGMPKERFSAEFPKEGPSILRIQQVVRGDSAAYFCASSPPVNYEQYFGPGTRLTVT.

This clone was seen only once. The V and J genes are TRBV30 and TRBJ1-2, with D perhaps matching TRBD1 (6 bases). Germline V lookup: CDR1 GTSNPN, CDR2 SVGIG (reference sequence). The CDR3 consists of 14 residues. Deletions cut 2 bases from V and 8 bases from J, with 18 bases between. The CDR3 coding sequence is TGTGCCTGGAGTCTTGGGGGGGGCTCTGGCGGCTACACCTTC. Amino acid sequence: CAWSLGGGSGGYTF.

The CDR3: CASRRSSGANVLTF. For the CDR3, the DNA is TGTGCCAGCCGTCGTTCATCTGGGGCCAACGTCCTGACTTTC. The V gene is TRBV28, the J gene TRBJ2-6; D uncertain. The V end was cut by 8 bases, the J end by 1 base, with 9 bases between. The CDR3 loop spans 14 amino acids. Germline CDR1 and CDR2: MDHEN and SYDVKM.

The chain combines TRBV10-3 with TRBJ2-1; 9 bases match TRBD2. The CDR3 spans 17 residues. The germline gives CDR1 ENHRY, CDR2 SYGVKD. V gave up 0 bases and J gave up 0 bases; unmatched junction bases: 3. CDR3 sequence (DNA): TGTGCCATCAGTGAGTCGACTAGCGGCCGCTCCTACAATGAGCAGTTCTTC. It encodes CAISESTSGRSYNEQFF.

The chain carries TRBV6-6 and TRBJ2-1, with TRBD2 matching over 11 bases. The CDR3 is 16 residues long. V was pared by 6 bases and J by 2 bases, with 6 bases of the junction left unmatched. Germline loops: CDR1 MNHNY, CDR2 SVGAGI (reference sequence). This chain's CDR3 is CASRAGLAGTYNEQFF. The CDR3 DNA reads TGTGCCAGCAGGGCCGGACTAGCGGGTACCTACAATGAGCAGTTCTTC.

This clone was observed a handful of times. CDR3 sequence (DNA): TGTGCCTGGAGTCTCGGACTAGGTACCACAGATACGCAGTATTTT. This gives the protein CAWSLGLGTTDTQYF. The genes are TRBV30 and TRBJ2-3; 7 nucleotides match TRBD2. CDR1 and CDR2 from the germline V gene are GTSNPN and SVGIG (reference sequence). CDR3 size: 15 residues. J was trimmed by 2 bases and V by 2 bases; bases with no gene match: 7.